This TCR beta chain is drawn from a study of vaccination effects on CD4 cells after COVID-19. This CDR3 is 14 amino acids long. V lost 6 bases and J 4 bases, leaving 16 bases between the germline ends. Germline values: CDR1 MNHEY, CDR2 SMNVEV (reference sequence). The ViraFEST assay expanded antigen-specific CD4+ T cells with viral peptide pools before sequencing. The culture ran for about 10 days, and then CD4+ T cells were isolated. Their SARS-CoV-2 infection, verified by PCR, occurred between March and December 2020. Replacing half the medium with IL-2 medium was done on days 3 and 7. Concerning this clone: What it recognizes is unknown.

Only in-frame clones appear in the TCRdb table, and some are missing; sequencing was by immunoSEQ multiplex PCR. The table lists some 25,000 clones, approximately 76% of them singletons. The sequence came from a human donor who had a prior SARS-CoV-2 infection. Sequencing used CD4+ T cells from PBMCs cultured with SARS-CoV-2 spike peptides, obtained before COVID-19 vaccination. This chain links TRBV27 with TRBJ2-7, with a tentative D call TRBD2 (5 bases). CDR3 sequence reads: CASRPRVDPYEQYF. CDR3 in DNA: TGTGCCAGCAGACCGAGGGTCGACCCTTACGAGCAGTACTTC.